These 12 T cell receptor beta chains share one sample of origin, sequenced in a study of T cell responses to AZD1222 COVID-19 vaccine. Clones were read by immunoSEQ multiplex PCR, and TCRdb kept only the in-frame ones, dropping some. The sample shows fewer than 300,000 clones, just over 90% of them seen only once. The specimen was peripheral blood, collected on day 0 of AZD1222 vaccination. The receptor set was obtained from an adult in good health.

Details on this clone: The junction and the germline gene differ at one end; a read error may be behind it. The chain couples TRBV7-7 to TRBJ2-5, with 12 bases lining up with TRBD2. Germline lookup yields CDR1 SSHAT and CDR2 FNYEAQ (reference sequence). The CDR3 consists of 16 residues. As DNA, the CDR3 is TGTGCTAGCAGCTCAGGACTAGCGGGGAGGGGTGAGACCCAGTACTTC. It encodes CASSSGLAGRGETQYF.

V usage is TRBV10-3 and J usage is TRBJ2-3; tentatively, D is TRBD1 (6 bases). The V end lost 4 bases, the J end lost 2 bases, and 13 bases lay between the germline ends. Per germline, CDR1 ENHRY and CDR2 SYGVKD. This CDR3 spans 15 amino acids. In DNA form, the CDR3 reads TGTGCCATCAGTGGGACAGTAGGCGACACAGATACGCAGTATTTT. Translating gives CAISGTVGDTDTQYF.

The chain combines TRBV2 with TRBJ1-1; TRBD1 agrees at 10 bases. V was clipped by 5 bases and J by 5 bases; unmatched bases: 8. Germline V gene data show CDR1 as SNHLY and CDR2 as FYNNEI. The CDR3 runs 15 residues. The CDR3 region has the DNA TGTGCCAGCAGTTCCCGGACAGGGGGTAGGACTGAAGCTTTCTTT. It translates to CASSSRTGGRTEAFF.

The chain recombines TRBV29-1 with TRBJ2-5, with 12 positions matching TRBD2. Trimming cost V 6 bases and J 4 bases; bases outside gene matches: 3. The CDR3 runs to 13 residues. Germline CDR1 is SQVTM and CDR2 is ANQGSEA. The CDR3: CSVEGLAGETQYF. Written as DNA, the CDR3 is TGCAGCGTGGAGGGACTAGCGGGAGAGACCCAGTACTTC.

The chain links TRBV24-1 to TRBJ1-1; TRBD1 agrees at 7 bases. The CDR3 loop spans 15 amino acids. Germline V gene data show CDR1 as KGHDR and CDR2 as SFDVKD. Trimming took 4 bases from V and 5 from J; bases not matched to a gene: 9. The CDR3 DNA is TGTGCCACCAGTGACCCCAGGGGGAGCGATACTGAAGCTTTCTTT. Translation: CATSDPRGSDTEAFF.

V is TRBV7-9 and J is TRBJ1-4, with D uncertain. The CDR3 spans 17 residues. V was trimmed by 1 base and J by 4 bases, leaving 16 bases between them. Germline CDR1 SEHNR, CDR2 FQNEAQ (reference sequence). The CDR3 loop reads CASSLGGGSIGNEKLFF. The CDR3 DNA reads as TGTGCCAGCAGCTTAGGTGGAGGGAGTATTGGTAATGAAAAACTGTTTTTT.

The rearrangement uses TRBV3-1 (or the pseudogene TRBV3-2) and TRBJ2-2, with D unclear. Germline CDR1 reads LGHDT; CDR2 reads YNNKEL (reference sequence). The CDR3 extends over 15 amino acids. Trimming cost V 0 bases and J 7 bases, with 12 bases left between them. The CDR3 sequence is CASSQERSWSGELFF. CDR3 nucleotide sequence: TGTGCCAGCAGCCAAGAAAGAAGTTGGAGCGGGGAGCTGTTTTTT.

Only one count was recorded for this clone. The CDR3 nucleotides are TGTGCCATCAGTGAAGGGCAGGGGGCATATGAGCAGTTCTTC. Residues: CAISEGQGAYEQFF. The chain combines TRBV10-3 with TRBJ2-1; TRBD1 aligns across 8 bases. This CDR3 spans 14 amino acids. Germline CDR1 and CDR2: ENHRY and SYGVKD. The V gene end was trimmed by 3 bases and the J gene end by 8 bases; junction bases not matched to a gene: 6.

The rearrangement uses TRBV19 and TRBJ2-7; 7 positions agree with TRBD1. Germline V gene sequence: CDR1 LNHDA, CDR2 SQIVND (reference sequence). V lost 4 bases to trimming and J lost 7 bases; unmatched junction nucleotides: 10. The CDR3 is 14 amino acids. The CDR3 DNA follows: TGTGCCAGTAGTACGACAGGGTCCAGGGGGGAGCAGTACTTC. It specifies CASSTTGSRGEQYF.

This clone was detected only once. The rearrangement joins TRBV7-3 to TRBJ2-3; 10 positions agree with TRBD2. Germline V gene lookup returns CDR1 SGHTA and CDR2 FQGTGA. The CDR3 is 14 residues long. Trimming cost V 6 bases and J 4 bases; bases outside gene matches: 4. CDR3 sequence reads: CASRVAGGSDTQYF. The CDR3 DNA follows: TGTGCCAGCAGAGTAGCGGGGGGCTCAGATACGCAGTATTTT.

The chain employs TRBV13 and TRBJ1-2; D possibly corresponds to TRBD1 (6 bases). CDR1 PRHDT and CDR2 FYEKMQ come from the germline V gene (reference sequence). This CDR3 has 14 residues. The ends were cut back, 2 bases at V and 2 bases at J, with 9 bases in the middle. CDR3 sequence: CASSLTGTNYGYTF. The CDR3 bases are TGTGCCAGCAGCTTAACCGGGACAAACTATGGCTACACCTTC.

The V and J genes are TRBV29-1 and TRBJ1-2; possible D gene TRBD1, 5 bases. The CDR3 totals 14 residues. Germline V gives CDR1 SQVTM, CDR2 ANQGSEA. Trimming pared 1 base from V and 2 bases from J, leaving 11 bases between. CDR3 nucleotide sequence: TGCAGCGTTGAAGGACAGCGGCGGAACTATGGCTACACCTTC. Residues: CSVEGQRRNYGYTF. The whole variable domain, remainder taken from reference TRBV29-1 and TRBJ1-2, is SAVISQKPSRDICQRGTSLTIQCQVDSQVTMMFWYRQQPGQSLTLIATANQGSEATYESGFVIDKFPISRPNLTFSTLTVSNMSPEDSSIYLCSVEGQRRNYGYTFGSGTRLTVV.